One and the same sample provided the 8 T cell receptor beta chains below, sequenced in a study of CD8+ T cells in alopecia areata. Extracted RNA was reverse transcribed, and the resulting cDNA served as sequencing template. The table came from immunoSEQ multiplex PCR; TCRdb's copy has only in-frame clones and leaves some out. The profile shows over 90,000 clones, roughly 50% of them singletons. Input material: CD4+ T cells sorted from blood. These TCRs come from a human donor in good health.

This clone was counted once. The chain is built from TRBV25-1 and TRBJ2-1; tentatively, D is TRBD1 (6 bases). The CDR3 sequence is 14 residues long. Germline CDR1 is MGHDK and CDR2 is SYGVNS. V gave up 4 bases and J gave up 3 bases, with 10 bases separating them. This chain's CDR3 is CASSAGHLYNEQFF. CDR3 sequence (DNA): TGTGCCAGCAGTGCGGGACACCTCTACAATGAGCAGTTCTTC.

The chain has TRBV19 and TRBJ1-5, with D maybe TRBD1 (6 bases). Germline V gene sequence: CDR1 LNHDA, CDR2 SQIVND (reference sequence). This CDR3 comprises 14 residues. The V end was cut by 9 bases, the J end by 2 bases, with 14 bases between. CDR3 sequence: CASQGLSGNQPQHF. CDR3 in DNA: TGTGCCAGCCAGGGGTTATCGGGCAATCAGCCCCAGCATTTT.

The chain couples TRBV9 to TRBJ1-2; 8 positions agree with TRBD1. V dropped 3 bases and J dropped 8; count of bases not matched to a gene: 6. This CDR3 region has 13 residues. Germline-derived CDR1 and CDR2 are SGDLS and YYNGEE. CDR3 in amino acids: CASSAQGAGGYTF. The CDR3 nucleotides read TGTGCCAGCAGCGCCCAGGGGGCTGGCGGCTACACCTTC.

The chain joins TRBV30 to TRBJ1-2; unclear D gene. Germline V gene lookup returns CDR1 GTSNPN and CDR2 SVGIG (reference sequence). This CDR3 comprises 11 residues. Trimming stripped 2 bases from V and 7 bases from J, with 8 bases between. CDR3 nucleotide sequence: TGTGCCTGGAGTTCTGGGTCTGGCTACACCTTC. Its translation: CAWSSGSGYTF. The complete variable domain, with remaining parts taken from reference TRBV30 and TRBJ1-2, reads SQTIHQWPATLVQPVGSPLSLECTVEGTSNPNLYWYRQAAGRGLQLLFYSVGIGQISSEVPQNLSASRPQDRQFILSSKKLLLSDSGFYLCAWSSGSGYTFGSGTRLTVV.

V gene TRBV4-1 combines with J gene TRBJ2-3, with a possible D match to TRBD2 (7 bases). Trimming shortened V by 0 bases and J by 4 bases, and 11 bases separated the two germline ends. The CDR3 is made up of 15 amino acids. The germline V gene encodes CDR1 MGHRA and CDR2 YSYEKL. The CDR3 reads CASSQDWGGPDTQYF. The CDR3 DNA reads as TGCGCCAGCAGCCAAGATTGGGGGGGGCCAGATACGCAGTATTTT.

This clone was found once. V and J are TRBV4-2 and TRBJ2-3; 10 nucleotides line up with TRBD1. This CDR3 has 17 amino acids. CDR1 LGHNA and CDR2 YNFKEQ come from the germline V gene. Trimming at V came to 1 base and at J to 1 base, leaving 5 bases not matched to a gene. CDR3 sequence (DNA): TGTGCCAGCAGCCAAGCCACCGGGACAGGGGGCACAGATACGCAGTATTTT. Translating it yields CASSQATGTGGTDTQYF.

This clone was recorded a few times. Other DNA sequences from this sample encode an identical CDR3 as well. This rearrangement joins TRBV30 to TRBJ1-2, with 7 bases that match TRBD1. This CDR3 region has 14 residues. In germline, CDR1 is GTSNPN, CDR2 SVGIG (reference sequence). V shed 1 base and J 5 bases; nucleotides not matched to a gene: 7. CDR3 sequence reads: CAWSARQGRYGYTF. The CDR3 coding sequence is TGTGCCTGGAGTGCCCGACAGGGAAGATATGGCTACACCTTC. Full variable domain (outside the CDR3, taken from reference TRBV30 and TRBJ1-2): SQTIHQWPATLVQPVGSPLSLECTVEGTSNPNLYWYRQAAGRGLQLLFYSVGIGQISSEVPQNLSASRPQDRQFILSSKKLLLSDSGFYLCAWSARQGRYGYTFGSGTRLTVV.

V gene TRBV5-4 combines with J gene TRBJ2-5; 12 bases agree with TRBD1. V was pared by 4 bases and J by 5 bases, with 6 bases of the junction left unmatched. Germline loops: CDR1 SGHNT, CDR2 YYREEE (reference sequence). This CDR3 has 15 residues. The CDR3 loop reads CASSPGTGGEETQYF. The CDR3 DNA reads TGTGCCAGCAGCCCCGGGACAGGGGGCGAGGAGACCCAGTACTTC.